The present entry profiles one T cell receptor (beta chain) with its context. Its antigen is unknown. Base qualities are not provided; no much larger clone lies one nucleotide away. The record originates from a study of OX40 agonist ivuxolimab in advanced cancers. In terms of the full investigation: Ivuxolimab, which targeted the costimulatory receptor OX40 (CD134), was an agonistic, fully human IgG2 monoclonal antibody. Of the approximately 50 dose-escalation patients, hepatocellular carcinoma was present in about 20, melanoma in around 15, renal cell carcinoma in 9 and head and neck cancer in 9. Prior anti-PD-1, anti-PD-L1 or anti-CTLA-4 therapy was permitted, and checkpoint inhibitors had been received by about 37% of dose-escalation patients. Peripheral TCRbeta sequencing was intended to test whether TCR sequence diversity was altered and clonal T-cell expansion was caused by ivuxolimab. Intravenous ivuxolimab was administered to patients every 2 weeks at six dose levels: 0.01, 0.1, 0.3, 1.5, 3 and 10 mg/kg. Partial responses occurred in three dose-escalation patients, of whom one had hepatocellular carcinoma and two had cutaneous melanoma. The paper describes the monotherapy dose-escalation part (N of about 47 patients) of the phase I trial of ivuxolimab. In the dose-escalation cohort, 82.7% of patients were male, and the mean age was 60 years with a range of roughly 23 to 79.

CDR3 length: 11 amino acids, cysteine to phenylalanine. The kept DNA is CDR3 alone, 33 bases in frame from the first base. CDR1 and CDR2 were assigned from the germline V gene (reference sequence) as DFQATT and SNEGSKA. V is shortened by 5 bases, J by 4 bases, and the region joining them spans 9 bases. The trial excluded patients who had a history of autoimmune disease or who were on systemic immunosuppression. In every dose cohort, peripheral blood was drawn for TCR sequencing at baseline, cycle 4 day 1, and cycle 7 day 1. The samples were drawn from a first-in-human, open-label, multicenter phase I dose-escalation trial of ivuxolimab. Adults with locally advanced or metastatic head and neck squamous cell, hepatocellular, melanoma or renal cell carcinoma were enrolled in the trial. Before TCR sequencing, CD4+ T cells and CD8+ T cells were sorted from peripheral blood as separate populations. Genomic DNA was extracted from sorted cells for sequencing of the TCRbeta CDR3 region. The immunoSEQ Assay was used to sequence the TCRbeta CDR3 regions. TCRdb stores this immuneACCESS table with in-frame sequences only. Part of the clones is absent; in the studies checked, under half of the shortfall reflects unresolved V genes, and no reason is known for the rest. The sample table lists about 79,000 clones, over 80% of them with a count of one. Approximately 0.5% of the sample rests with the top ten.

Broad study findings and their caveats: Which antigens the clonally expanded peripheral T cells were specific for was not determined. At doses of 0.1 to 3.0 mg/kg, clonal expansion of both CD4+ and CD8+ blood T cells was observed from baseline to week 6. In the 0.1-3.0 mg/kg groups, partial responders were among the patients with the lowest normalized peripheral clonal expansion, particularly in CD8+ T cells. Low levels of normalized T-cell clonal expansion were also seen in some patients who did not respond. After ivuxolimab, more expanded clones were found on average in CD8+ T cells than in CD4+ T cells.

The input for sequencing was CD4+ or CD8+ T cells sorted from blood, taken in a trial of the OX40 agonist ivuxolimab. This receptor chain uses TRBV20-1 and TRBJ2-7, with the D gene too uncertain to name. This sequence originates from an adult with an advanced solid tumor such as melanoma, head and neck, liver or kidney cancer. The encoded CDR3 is CSAYDTYEQYF. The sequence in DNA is TGCAGTGCTTATGACACGTACGAGCAGTACTTC.